This paragraph reports one TCR beta chain. The source of the sample is a study of blood T cell repertoires in COVID-19. Background on the study: Both acute and convalescent COVID-19 samples were obtained from the United States, Italy and Spain.

Trimming pared 1 base from V and 2 bases from J, leaving 12 bases between. The germline V gene encodes CDR1 SGHTA and CDR2 FQGNSA. This CDR3 contains 15 residues. Repertoires were generated with immunoSEQ multiplex PCR, while TCRdb's copy carries only in-frame clones and drops some. The data hold approximately 180,000 clones, with around 90% observed a single time. The clonotype comes from a human donor in a cohort sampled during active COVID-19. The sequencing input was peripheral blood. The chain is built from TRBV7-2 and TRBJ2-7; a possible D gene is TRBD1 (5 bases). The CDR3 DNA reads TGTGCCAGCAGCTTAGTCAGGGCCCTGACCTACGAGCAGTACTTC. It is translated as CASSLVRALTYEQYF.